This T cell receptor beta chain derives from a study of OX40 agonist ivuxolimab in advanced cancers. Study-wide background: Earlier anti-PD-1, anti-PD-L1 or anti-CTLA-4 therapy was permitted; around 40% had received some.

Produced via immunoSEQ multiplex PCR; TCRdb's table is partial and in-frame only. The table has 84,000 or so clones, 90% to 95% seen once; the top ten hold approximately 0.43%. General study findings and limits: CD4+ and CD8+ blood T cells expanded clonally by week 6 at 0.1 to 3.0 mg/kg. Researchers did not determine the expanded peripheral T cells' antigen specificity.

The CDR3 loop spans 12 amino acids. Germline values: CDR1 MNHEY, CDR2 SMNVEV (reference sequence). The V and J ends lost 4 bases and 6 bases respectively, with 7 bases between them. As for this clone: Its target is unknown.

The chain carries TRBV27 and TRBJ1-5; no clear D. This TCR came from an adult with an advanced solid tumor such as melanoma, head and neck, liver or kidney cancer. The sequencing here drew on CD4+ or CD8+ T cells sorted from blood, taken in a trial of the OX40 agonist ivuxolimab. The CDR3 here is CASSSNSQPQHF. Here the CDR3 DNA reads TGTGCCAGCAGTTCTAACAGTCAGCCCCAGCATTTT.